The 18 T cell receptor beta chains below all came from one sample that was sequenced in a study of blood T cell repertoires in COVID-19. Sequencing used immunoSEQ multiplex PCR; TCRdb keeps in-frame clones, though not all of them. The repertoire holds under 250,000 clones, with over 60% as singletons. Sequenced sample: peripheral blood. These receptor sequences come from a woman in her seventies with acute or convalescent COVID-19.

Here the CDR3 reads CASSRRVPQRGDTQYF. The CDR3 region has the DNA TGTGCCAGCAGTAGGAGAGTACCACAACGGGGAGATACGCAGTATTTT. The chain links TRBV27 to TRBJ2-3; TRBD2 is a possible D gene (5 bases). Trimming shortened V by 5 bases and J by 5 bases, and 20 bases separated the two germline ends. This CDR3 region has 16 residues. Germline loops: CDR1 MNHEY, CDR2 SMNVEV (reference sequence).

This rearrangement joins TRBV11-2 to TRBJ2-7, with 9 positions matching TRBD1. V shed 3 bases and J 4 bases; nucleotides not matched to a gene: 7. CDR3 length: 15 amino acids. Germline CDR1 SGHAT, CDR2 FQNNGV. The CDR3 region is CASSLDRDRAYEQYF. The DNA for the CDR3 is TGTGCCAGCAGCTTGGACCGGGACAGGGCTTACGAGCAGTACTTC.

This chain links TRBV30 with TRBJ1-1; D is unclear. This CDR3 region has 14 residues. V lost 1 base and J 4 bases, leaving 13 bases between the germline ends. Germline V gives CDR1 GTSNPN, CDR2 SVGIG (reference sequence). CDR3 loop: CAWSAGLRVTEAFF. The CDR3 DNA is TGTGCCTGGAGTGCGGGGTTGAGGGTCACTGAAGCTTTCTTT.

This clone was seen more than once but under ten times. CDR3 sequence: CASSKQVSGGLAVEGRGDTQYF. The CDR3 DNA reads as TGTGCCAGCAGCAAACAAGTGAGTGGGGGACTAGCGGTGGAGGGTCGTGGAGATACGCAGTATTTT. The rearrangement uses TRBV21-1 and TRBJ2-3; the listed D gene, TRBD2, was not tested against the DNA. TRBV21-1 is an annotated pseudogene. The CDR3 has 22 amino acids.

J is TRBJ2-3 and V is TRBV3-1 (or the pseudogene TRBV3-2); unclear D gene. The CDR3 is made up of 15 amino acids. In germline, CDR1 is LGHDT, CDR2 YNNKEL (reference sequence). V was pared by 2 bases and J by 0 bases, with 9 bases between. The DNA of the CDR3 is TGTGCCAGCAGCCAATTCACTACTAGCACAGATACGCAGTATTTT. It codes for CASSQFTTSTDTQYF.

V is TRBV5-1 and J is TRBJ1-1; D unresolved. Germline V gene sequence: CDR1 SGHRS, CDR2 YFSETQ. The CDR3 is 14 residues long. The V end was cut by 0 bases, the J end by 1 base, with 7 bases between. CDR3 DNA: TGCGCCAGCAGCTTGGCCGTAGCGAACACTGAAGCTTTCTTT. As protein: CASSLAVANTEAFF.

This chain uses TRBV6-6 with TRBJ2-5, with TRBD2 matching 7 bases. This CDR3 spans 17 amino acids. The V segment lost 5 bases and the J segment 4 bases; nucleotides outside the gene matches: 16. The germline V gene encodes CDR1 MNHNY and CDR2 SVGAGI (reference sequence). DNA for the CDR3: TGTGCCAGCAGTCCCCCGCGCGGGGCGCCGGGGGGAGAGACCCAGTACTTC. The encoded protein is CASSPPRGAPGGETQYF.

The chain joins TRBV20-1 to TRBJ2-7, with D hard to call. The CDR3 consists of 13 residues. Trimming stripped 3 bases from V and 0 bases from J, with 9 bases between. CDR1 DFQATT and CDR2 SNEGSKA come from the germline V gene (reference sequence). The CDR3 region is CSASRSVSYEQYF. The DNA for the CDR3 is TGCAGTGCTAGTAGGAGCGTCTCCTACGAGCAGTACTTC.

The J gene is TRBJ2-2, the V gene TRBV10-3; D is perhaps TRBD2 (6 bases). With 6 bases removed from V and 2 bases from J, the gap between germline ends came to 13 bases. Germline V gene data show CDR1 as ENHRY and CDR2 as SYGVKD. The CDR3 extends over 15 amino acids. The CDR3 region is CAISPRDFNTGELFF. The CDR3 DNA reads as TGTGCCATCAGCCCCCGGGACTTCAACACCGGGGAGCTGTTTTTT.

CDR3 region: CASSAGKKDGSYEQYV. The CDR3 nucleotides are TGTGCCAGCAGCGCGGGCAAGAAGGACGGGAGCTACGAGCAGTACGTC. The V and J genes are TRBV9 and TRBJ2-7; D is perhaps TRBD2 (6 bases). This CDR3 has 16 amino acids. Germline assignment: CDR1 SGDLS and CDR2 YYNGEE. Trimming left V 3 bases short and J 3 bases short, with 19 bases between.

This clone showed up just a few times. The rearrangement links TRBV7-2 to TRBJ2-5; 7 positions match TRBD1. The CDR3 totals 13 residues. V lost 5 bases to trimming and J lost 10 bases; unmatched junction nucleotides: 10. Germline V lookup: CDR1 SGHTA, CDR2 FQGNSA. In nucleotides, the CDR3 is TGTGCCAGCAGCCCGGACAGGTTAGGGGGCCAGTACTTC. It is translated as CASSPDRLGGQYF.

V and J are TRBV9 and TRBJ2-7, with 8 bases identical to TRBD1. Germline CDR1 is SGDLS and CDR2 is YYNGEE. The J segment lost 7 bases and the V segment lost 4 bases, leaving 13 bases of the junction unmatched. This CDR3 is 15 amino acids long. This CDR3 reads CASSPYSAGGGEQYF. The CDR3 region has the DNA TGTGCCAGCAGCCCCTACTCCGCAGGGGGCGGGGAGCAGTACTTC. Based on the CDR3 plus reference TRBV9 and TRBJ2-7, the full variable domain is DSGVTQTPKHLITATGQRVTLRCSPRSGDLSVYWYQQSLDQGLQFLIQYYNGEERAKGNILERFSAQQFPDLHSELNLSSLELGDSALYFCASSPYSAGGGEQYFGPGTRLTVT.

The gene calls are TRBV2 and TRBJ1-1, with D perhaps TRBD1 (5 bases). Trimming removed 6 bases from V and 1 base from J, with 9 bases in between. The CDR3 is made up of 13 amino acids. Germline lookup yields CDR1 SNHLY and CDR2 FYNNEI. CDR3 bases: TGTGCCAGCAGAGAAACAGGGAACACTGAAGCTTTCTTT. Its translation is CASRETGNTEAFF.

The V gene is TRBV5-8, the J gene TRBJ1-5; 8 bases fit TRBD1. Germline trimming cut 3 bases from V and 7 bases from J; bases unmatched to any gene: 15. CDR1 and CDR2 (germline): SGHTS, YDEGEE. This CDR3 is built from 17 residues. The DNA of the CDR3 is TGTGCCAGCAGCTCACGTCAGGGGGCGGATGGACGACAGCCCCAGCATTTT. Amino acid sequence: CASSSRQGADGRQPQHF.

This clone was picked up one time. The chain uses TRBV3-1 (or the pseudogene TRBV3-2) and TRBJ2-3; D may be TRBD2 (7 bases). CDR1 is LGHDT and CDR2 is YNNKEL in the germline V gene (reference sequence). The V end was cut by 2 bases, the J end by 6 bases, with 15 bases between. This CDR3 has 15 amino acids. The CDR3 loop is CASSQRPGGGDTQYF. The CDR3 region has the DNA TGTGCCAGCAGCCAAAGACCGGGGGGCGGGGATACGCAGTATTTT.

The rearrangement joins TRBV29-1 to TRBJ1-1; TRBD1 is a possible D gene (5 bases). CDR1 is SQVTM, CDR2 ANQGSEA, per germline. V was trimmed by 0 bases and J by 5 bases, leaving 13 bases between them. The CDR3 has 14 amino acids. For the CDR3, the DNA is TGCAGCGTTGAAGATCAGGGAAGTGGGACTGAAGCTTTCTTT. It encodes CSVEDQGSGTEAFF.

The chain employs TRBV6-4 and TRBJ2-7, with D maybe TRBD2 (5 bases). Germline CDR1 reads MRHNA; CDR2 reads SNTAGT. V was trimmed by 6 bases and J by 1 base, leaving 19 bases between them. CDR3 length: 16 amino acids. CDR3 residues: CASRELEPEGSYEQYV. As DNA, the CDR3 is TGTGCCAGCAGAGAACTAGAGCCAGAAGGTTCCTACGAGCAGTACGTC.

The V call is TRBV5-1, the J call TRBJ2-5, with TRBD2 identical over 13 bases. The CDR3 consists of 13 residues. CDR1 and CDR2 from the germline V gene are SGHRS and YFSETQ. Unmatched junction bases numbered 4, after V lost 7 bases and J lost 7 bases. For the CDR3, the DNA is TGCGCCAGCGGACTAGCGGGGGAGGTGACCCAGTACTTC. Encoded protein: CASGLAGEVTQYF.